Listed below are T cell receptor beta chains from one sample, sequenced in a study of T cell responses to AZD1222 COVID-19 vaccine. Generated by immunoSEQ multiplex PCR, the TCRdb table keeps only in-frame clones and is missing some. The data contain about 130,000 clones, more than 75% of them singletons. This material consisted of peripheral blood, taken 28 days after the second AZD1222 dose. The receptor set was obtained from an adult who received the AZD1222 COVID-19 vaccine. CDR3s leave out the opening cysteine and the closing phenylalanine or tryptophan. D genes are given only for firm matches.

D	V	length	J	CDR3
-	TRBV27	12	TRBJ1-1	ASSPQWMNTEAF
-	TRBV3-1/TRBV3-2	12	TRBJ1-6	ASSQRSPNSPLH
-	TRBV11-2	11	TRBJ2-7	ASSLDRGYEQY
-	TRBV28	12	TRBJ2-7	ASSLLWAGEEQY
TRBD1	TRBV5-1	13	TRBJ2-5	ASSWGQSDQETQY
-	TRBV7-9	13	TRBJ2-4	ASSLMGIKKNIQY
TRBD1	TRBV7-3	14	TRBJ1-2	ASSSNGGDRNYGYT
-	TRBV7-6	11	TRBJ2-1	ASSLPGRNEQF
-	TRBV30	12	TRBJ1-6	AWNRQRFNSPLH
-	TRBV19	12	TRBJ1-1	ASREGGDYTEAF
TRBD2	TRBV13	14	TRBJ2-1	ASSLVGTSGLNEQF
TRBD1	TRBV3-1/TRBV3-2	11	TRBJ2-7	ASSPTGVYEQY
-	TRBV27	13	TRBJ1-5	ASSSATGGDQPQH
TRBD1	TRBV5-5	14	TRBJ1-6	ASSSTGGRRESPLH
TRBD1	TRBV7-9	14	TRBJ2-7	ASSPTRGQGTYEQY
-	TRBV6-5	13	TRBJ1-6	ASRQVIPSGSPLH
-	TRBV7-9	12	TRBJ2-5	ASSLGGVKETQY
-	TRBV10-3	12	TRBJ2-3	AISGTGTVDTQY
-	TRBV12-5	12	TRBJ2-3	ASGLGRQTDTQY
TRBD1	TRBV27	17	TRBJ1-1	ASSSLSFDRGVLNTEAF
TRBD1	TRBV5-5	12	TRBJ2-5	ASSLITGGETQY
TRBD2	TRBV27	19	TRBJ2-3	ASSLSGALAGPLWHTDTQY
-	TRBV19	11	TRBJ1-2	ASSPRANYGYT
TRBD1	TRBV28	12	TRBJ1-2	ASFGTEPFYGYT
TRBD2	TRBV19	12	TRBJ2-7	ASSSGRGPNEQY
-	TRBV20-1	8	TRBJ1-1	SARAEEAF
-	TRBV9	11	TRBJ2-3	ASSLGERDTQY
-	TRBV2	11	TRBJ2-7	ASSEGHTYEQY
TRBD2	TRBV9	13	TRBJ2-1	ASSVGNLAGGEQF
-	TRBV5-4	11	TRBJ1-4	ASRKEQNEKLF
TRBD1	TRBV6-5	12	TRBJ2-3	ASSGRGTTDTQY
TRBD1	TRBV5-1	13	TRBJ2-1	ASSIDGTGYNEQF
-	TRBV19	11	TRBJ1-5	ASSIEPRGPQH